The 3 T cell receptor beta chains in this list originate from one sample, sequenced in a study of T cells in Graves' hyperthyroidism and ophthalmopathy. The CDR3 regions of TCR beta were amplified from RNA transcripts. Carried out on the TCR CDR3, a first-round RT-PCR used the HTBI primer set. One entry per CDR3 protein results from TCRdb running MiXCR on the multiplex PCR reads. The sample has a few hundred thousand distinct CDR3 sequences, around 45% seen once. The specimen was peripheral blood or thyroid tissue (not recorded which). The origin of the receptors is an adult woman with Graves' disease, either hyperthyroidism or ophthalmopathy (not recorded which).

Concerning this clonotype: Sequence at one end of the junction differs from germline and may be a read error. The CDR3 reads CSVRRGHANTGELSW. The CDR3 region has the DNA TGCAGTGTAAGGAGGGGGCACGCGAACACCGGGGAGCTGTCTTGG. The rearrangement joins TRBV20-1 to TRBJ2-2, with D perhaps TRBD1 (7 bases). CDR1 DFQATT and CDR2 SNEGSKA come from the germline V gene (reference sequence). The length of the CDR3 is 15 residues.

The genes are TRBV30 and TRBJ1-1; 8 positions agree with TRBD1. CDR1 is GTSNPN, CDR2 SVGIG, per germline (reference sequence). With 1 base clipped from V and 3 bases from J, the junction kept 10 bases outside the gene matches. This CDR3 comprises 16 residues. This CDR3 is CAWSERRRGLYTEAFF. The DNA for the CDR3 is TGTGCCTGGAGTGAACGCCGCAGGGGGCTGTACACTGAAGCTTTCTTT.

In DNA form, the CDR3 reads TGCAGCGTTGAGAGGGGCGTACGGGAGACCCAGTACTTC. Translating it yields CSVERGVRETQYF. V is TRBV29-1 and J is TRBJ2-5; D is perhaps TRBD1 or TRBD2 (5 bases each). Germline lookup yields CDR1 SQVTM and CDR2 ANQGSEA. The CDR3 length is 13 residues. The ends were cut back, 3 bases at V and 5 bases at J, with 13 bases in the middle.